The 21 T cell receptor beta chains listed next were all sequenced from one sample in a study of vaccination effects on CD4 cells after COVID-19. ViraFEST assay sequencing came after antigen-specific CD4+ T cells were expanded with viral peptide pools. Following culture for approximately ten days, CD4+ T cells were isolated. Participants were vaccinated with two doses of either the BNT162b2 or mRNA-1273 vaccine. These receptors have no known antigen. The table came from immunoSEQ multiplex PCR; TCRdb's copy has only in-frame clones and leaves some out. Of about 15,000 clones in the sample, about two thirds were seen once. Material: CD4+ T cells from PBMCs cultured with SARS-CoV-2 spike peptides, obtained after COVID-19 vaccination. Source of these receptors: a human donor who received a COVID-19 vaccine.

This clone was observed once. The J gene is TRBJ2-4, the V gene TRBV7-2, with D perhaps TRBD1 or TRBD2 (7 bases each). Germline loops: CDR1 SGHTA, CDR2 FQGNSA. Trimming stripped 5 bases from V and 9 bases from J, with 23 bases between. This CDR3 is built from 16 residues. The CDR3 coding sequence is TGTGCCAGCAGCCCAGGGGGGGGCAGCGTGGGCGCCATTCAGTACTTC. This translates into CASSPGGGSVGAIQYF. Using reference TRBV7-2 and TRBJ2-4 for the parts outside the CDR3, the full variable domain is GAGVSQSPSNKVTEKGKDVELRCDPISGHTALYWYRQSLGQGLEFLIYFQGNSAPDKSGLPSDRFSAERTGGSVSTLTIQRTQQEDSAVYLCASSPGGGSVGAIQYFGAGTRLSVL.

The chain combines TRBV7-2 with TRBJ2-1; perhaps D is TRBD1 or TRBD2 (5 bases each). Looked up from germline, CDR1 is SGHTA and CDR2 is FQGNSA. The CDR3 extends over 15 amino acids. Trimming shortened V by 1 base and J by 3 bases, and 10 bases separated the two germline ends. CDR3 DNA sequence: TGTGCCAGCAGCTTAGACCGGGGCGGCTACAATGAGCAGTTCTTC. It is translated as CASSLDRGGYNEQFF.

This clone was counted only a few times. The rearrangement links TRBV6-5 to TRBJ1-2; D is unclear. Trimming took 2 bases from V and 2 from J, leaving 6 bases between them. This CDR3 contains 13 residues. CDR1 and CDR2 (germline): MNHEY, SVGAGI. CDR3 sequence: CASSYAVNYGYTF. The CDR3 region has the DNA TGTGCCAGCAGTTACGCCGTAAACTATGGCTACACCTTC.

CDR3 bases: TGCGCCAGCAGCTTGGTTCCCGACAGTCGCAAAGATACGCAGTATTTT. Residues: CASSLVPDSRKDTQYF. The V gene is TRBV5-1, the J gene TRBJ2-3; the D gene is possibly TRBD1 (5 bases). Trimming stripped 0 bases from V and 5 bases from J, with 16 bases between. Germline CDR1 and CDR2: SGHRS and YFSETQ. The CDR3 contains 16 residues.

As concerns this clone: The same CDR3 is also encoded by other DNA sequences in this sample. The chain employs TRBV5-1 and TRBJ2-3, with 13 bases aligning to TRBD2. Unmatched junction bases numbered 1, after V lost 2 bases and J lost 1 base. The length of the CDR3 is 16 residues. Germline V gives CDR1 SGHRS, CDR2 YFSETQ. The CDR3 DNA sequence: TGCGCCAGCAGCTTAGGGACTAGCGGGGGCACAGATACGCAGTATTTT. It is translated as CASSLGTSGGTDTQYF.

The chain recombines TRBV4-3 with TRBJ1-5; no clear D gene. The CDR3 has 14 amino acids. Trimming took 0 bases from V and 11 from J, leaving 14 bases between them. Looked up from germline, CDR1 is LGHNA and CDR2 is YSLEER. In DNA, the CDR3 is TGCGCCAGCAGCCAAGACGTGGGGAGTCGGACCCAGCATTTT. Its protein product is CASSQDVGSRTQHF.

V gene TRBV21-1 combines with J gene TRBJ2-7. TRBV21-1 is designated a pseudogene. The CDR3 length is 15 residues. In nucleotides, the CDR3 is TGTGCCAGCAGCAAGGCTCTGGACGGCCCCTACGAGCAGTACTTC. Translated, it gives CASSKALDGPYEQYF.

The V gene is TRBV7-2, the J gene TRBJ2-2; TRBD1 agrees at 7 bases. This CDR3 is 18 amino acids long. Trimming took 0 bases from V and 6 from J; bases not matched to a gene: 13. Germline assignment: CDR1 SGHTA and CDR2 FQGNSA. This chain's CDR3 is CASSLAARRQGSAGELFF. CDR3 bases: TGTGCCAGCAGCTTAGCTGCACGCCGACAGGGAAGCGCCGGGGAGCTGTTTTTT.

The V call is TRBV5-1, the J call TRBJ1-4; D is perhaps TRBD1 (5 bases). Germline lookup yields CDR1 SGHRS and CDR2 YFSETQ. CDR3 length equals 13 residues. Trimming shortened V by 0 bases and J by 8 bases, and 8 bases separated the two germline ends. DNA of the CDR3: TGCGCCAGCAGCTTGGGGCAGGGAGAAAAACTGTTTTTT. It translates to CASSLGQGEKLFF. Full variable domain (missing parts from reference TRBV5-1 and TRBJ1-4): KAGVTQTPRYLIKTRGQQVTLSCSPISGHRSVSWYQQTPGQGLQFLFEYFSETQRNKGNFPGRFSGRQFSNSRSEMNVSTLELGDSALYLCASSLGQGEKLFFGSGTQLSVL.

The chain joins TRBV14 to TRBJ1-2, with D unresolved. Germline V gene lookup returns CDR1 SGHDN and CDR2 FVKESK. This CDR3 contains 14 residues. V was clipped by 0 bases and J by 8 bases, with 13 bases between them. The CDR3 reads CASSQDQSLEGYTF. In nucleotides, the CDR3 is TGTGCCAGCAGCCAAGATCAAAGTCTTGAGGGCTACACCTTC.

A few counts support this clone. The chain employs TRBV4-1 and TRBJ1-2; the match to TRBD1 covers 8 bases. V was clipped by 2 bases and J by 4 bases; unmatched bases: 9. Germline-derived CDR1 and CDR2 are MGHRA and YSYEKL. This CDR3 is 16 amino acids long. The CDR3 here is CASSQSSAGGRYGYTF. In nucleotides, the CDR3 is TGCGCCAGCAGCCAAAGTTCGGCAGGGGGCCGCTATGGCTACACCTTC.

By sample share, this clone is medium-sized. This CDR3 is CASSQVRGAEKLFF. Here the CDR3 DNA reads TGCGCCAGCAGCCAAGTTAGGGGCGCTGAAAAACTGTTTTTT. The chain links TRBV4-1 to TRBJ1-4; weak D call: TRBD1 (5 bases). Germline V lookup: CDR1 MGHRA, CDR2 YSYEKL. The CDR3 runs to 14 residues. V gave up 1 base and J gave up 7 bases, with 10 bases separating them.

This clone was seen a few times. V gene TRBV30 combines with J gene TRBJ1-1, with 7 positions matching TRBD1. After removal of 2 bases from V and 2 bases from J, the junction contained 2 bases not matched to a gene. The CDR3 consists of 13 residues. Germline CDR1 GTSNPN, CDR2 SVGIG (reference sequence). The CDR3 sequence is CAWSQGVNTEAFF. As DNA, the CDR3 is TGTGCCTGGAGTCAGGGGGTAAACACTGAAGCTTTCTTT.

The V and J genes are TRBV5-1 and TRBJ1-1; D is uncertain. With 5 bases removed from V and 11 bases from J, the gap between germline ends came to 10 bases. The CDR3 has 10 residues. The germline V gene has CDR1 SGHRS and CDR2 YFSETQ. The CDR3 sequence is CASSGPGAFF. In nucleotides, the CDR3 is TGCGCCAGCAGTGGGCCTGGGGCTTTCTTT. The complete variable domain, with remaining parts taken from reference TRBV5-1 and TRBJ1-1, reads KAGVTQTPRYLIKTRGQQVTLSCSPISGHRSVSWYQQTPGQGLQFLFEYFSETQRNKGNFPGRFSGRQFSNSRSEMNVSTLELGDSALYLCASSGPGAFFGQGTRLTVV.

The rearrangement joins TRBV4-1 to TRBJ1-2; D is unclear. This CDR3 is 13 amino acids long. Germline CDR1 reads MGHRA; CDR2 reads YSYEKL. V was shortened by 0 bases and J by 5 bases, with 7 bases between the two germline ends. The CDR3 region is CASSQEGRYGYTF. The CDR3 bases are TGCGCCAGCAGCCAAGAGGGCCGATATGGCTACACCTTC.

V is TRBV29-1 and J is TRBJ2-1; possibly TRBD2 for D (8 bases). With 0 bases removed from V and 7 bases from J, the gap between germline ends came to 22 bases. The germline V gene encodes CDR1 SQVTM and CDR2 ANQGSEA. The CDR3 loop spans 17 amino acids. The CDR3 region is CSVEDLKGAGGPNEQFF. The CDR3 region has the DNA TGCAGCGTTGAAGATCTCAAGGGGGCGGGAGGCCCAAATGAGCAGTTCTTC.

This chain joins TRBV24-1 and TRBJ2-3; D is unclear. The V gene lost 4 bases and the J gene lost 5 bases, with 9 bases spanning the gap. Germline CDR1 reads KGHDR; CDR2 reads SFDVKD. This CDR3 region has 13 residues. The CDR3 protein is CATSDPARDTQYF. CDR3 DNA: TGTGCCACCAGTGACCCCGCCCGAGATACGCAGTATTTT.

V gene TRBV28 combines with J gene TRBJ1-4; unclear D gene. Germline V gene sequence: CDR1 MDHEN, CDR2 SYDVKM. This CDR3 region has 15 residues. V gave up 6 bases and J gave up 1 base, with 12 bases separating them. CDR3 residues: CASRLIGLTNEKLFF. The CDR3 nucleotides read TGTGCCAGCAGGCTAATAGGGCTAACTAATGAAAAACTGTTTTTT.

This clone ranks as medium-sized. CDR3 DNA: TGCGCCAGCAGCTCCGGACAGGCCTATAATTCACCCCTCCACTTT. Translating gives CASSSGQAYNSPLHF. The rearrangement links TRBV5-1 to TRBJ1-6, with 7 bases fitting TRBD1. CDR1 SGHRS and CDR2 YFSETQ come from the germline V gene. This CDR3 comprises 15 residues. With 3 bases clipped from V and 2 bases from J, the junction kept 2 bases outside the gene matches.

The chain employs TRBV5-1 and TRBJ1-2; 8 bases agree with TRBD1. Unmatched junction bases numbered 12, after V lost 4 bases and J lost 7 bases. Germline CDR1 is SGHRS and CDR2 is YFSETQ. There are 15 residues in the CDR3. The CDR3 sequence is CASSGTRQGKSGYTF. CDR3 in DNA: TGCGCCAGCAGCGGGACCCGACAGGGGAAGTCTGGCTACACCTTC.

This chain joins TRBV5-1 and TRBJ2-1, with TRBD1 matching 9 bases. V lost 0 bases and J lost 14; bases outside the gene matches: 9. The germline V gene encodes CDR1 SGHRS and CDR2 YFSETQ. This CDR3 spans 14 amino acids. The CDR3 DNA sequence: TGCGCCAGCAGCTTGGAGGGACAGGGATTAGGAGAGTTCTTC. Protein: CASSLEGQGLGEFF.